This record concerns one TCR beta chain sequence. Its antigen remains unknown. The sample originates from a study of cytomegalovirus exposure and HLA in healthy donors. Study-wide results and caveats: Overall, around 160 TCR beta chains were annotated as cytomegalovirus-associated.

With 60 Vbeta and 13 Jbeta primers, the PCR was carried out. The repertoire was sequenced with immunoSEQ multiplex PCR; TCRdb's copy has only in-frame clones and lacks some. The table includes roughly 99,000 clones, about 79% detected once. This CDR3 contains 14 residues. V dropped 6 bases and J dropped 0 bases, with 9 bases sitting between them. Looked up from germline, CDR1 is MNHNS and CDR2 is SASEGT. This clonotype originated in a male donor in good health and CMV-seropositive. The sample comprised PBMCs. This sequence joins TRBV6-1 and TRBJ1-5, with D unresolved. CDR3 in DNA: TGTGCCAGCAGCCTCACAGATAGCAATCAGCCCCAGCATTTT. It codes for CASSLTDSNQPQHF.